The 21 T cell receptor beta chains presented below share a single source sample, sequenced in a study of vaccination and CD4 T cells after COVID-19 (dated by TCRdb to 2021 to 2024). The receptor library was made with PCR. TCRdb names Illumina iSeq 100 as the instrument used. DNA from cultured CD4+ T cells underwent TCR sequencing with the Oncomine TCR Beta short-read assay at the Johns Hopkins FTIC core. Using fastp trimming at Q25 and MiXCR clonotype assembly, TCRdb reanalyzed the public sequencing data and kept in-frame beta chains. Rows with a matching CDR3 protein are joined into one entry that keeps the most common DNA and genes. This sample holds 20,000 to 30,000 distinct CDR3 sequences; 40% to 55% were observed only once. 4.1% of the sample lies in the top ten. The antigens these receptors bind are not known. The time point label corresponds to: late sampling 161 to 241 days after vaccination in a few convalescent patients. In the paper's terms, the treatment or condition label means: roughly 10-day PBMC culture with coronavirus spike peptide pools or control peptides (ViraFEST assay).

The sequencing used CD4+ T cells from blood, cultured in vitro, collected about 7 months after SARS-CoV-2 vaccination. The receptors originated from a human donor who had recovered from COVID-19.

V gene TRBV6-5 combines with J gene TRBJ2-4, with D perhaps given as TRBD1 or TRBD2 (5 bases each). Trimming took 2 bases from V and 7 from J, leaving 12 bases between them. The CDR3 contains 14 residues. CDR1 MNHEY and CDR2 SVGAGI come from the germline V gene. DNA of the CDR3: TGTGCCAGCAGTTACAGGGCAGGGAGTAACATTCAGTACTTC. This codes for CASSYRAGSNIQYF.

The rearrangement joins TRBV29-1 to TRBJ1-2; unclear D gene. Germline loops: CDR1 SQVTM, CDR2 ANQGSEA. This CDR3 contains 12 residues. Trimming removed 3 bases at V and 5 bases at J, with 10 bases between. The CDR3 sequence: CSVDRRGYGYTF. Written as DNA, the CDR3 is TGCAGCGTTGATAGGCGGGGTTATGGCTACACCTTC.

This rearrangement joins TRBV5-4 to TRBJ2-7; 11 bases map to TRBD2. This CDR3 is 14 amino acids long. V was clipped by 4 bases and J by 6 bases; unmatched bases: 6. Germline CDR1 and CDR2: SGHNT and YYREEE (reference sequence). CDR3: CASSPTSGSVEQYF. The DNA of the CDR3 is TGTGCCAGCAGCCCTACTAGCGGGAGTGTCGAGCAGTACTTC.

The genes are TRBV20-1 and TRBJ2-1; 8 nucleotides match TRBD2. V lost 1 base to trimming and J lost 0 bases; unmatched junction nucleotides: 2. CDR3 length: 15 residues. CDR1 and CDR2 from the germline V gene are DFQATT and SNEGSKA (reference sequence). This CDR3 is CSARVLAGSYNEQFF. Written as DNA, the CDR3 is TGCAGTGCTAGAGTTCTAGCGGGCTCCTACAATGAGCAGTTCTTC.

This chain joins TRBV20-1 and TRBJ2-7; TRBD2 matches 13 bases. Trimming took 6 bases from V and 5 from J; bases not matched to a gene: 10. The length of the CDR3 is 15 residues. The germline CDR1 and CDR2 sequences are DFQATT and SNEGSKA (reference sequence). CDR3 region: CSARLAGGRNHEQYF. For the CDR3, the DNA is TGCAGTGCCCGACTAGCGGGAGGTCGGAACCACGAGCAGTACTTC.

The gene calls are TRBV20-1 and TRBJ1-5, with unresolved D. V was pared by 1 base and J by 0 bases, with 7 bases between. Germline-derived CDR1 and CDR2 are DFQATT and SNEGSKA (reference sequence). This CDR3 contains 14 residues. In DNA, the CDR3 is TGCAGTGCTAGAGGGACTTATAGCAATCAGCCCCAGCATTTT. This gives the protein CSARGTYSNQPQHF.

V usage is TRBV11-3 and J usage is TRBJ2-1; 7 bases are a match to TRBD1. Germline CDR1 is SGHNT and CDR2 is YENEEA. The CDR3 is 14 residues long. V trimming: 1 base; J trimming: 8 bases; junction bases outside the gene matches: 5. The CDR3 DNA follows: TGTGCCAGCAGCTTAGCCCCCGACAGGGATGAGCAGTTCTTC. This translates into CASSLAPDRDEQFF. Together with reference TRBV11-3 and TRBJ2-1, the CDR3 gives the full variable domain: EAGVVQSPRYKIIEKKQPVAFWCNPISGHNTLYWYLQNLGQGPELLIRYENEEAVDDSQLPKDRFSAERLKGVDSTLKIQPAELGDSAVYLCASSLAPDRDEQFFGPGTRLTVL.

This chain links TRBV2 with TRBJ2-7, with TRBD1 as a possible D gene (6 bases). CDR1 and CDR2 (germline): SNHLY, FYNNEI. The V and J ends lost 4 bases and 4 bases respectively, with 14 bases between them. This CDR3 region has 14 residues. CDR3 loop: CASSVQGKRYEQYF. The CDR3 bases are TGTGCCAGCAGTGTACAGGGAAAGAGGTACGAGCAGTACTTC.

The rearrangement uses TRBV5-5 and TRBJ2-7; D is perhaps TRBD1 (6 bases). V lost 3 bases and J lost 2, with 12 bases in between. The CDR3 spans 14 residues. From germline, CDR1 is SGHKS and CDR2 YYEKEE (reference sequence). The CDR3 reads CASSSSTGTYEQYF. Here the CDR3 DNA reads TGTGCCAGCAGCTCCTCGACAGGAACCTACGAGCAGTACTTC.

CDR3 in DNA: TGCAGTGCTACTCCTCTAGCGGGAGTGTCAAATGAGCAGTTCTTC. Residues: CSATPLAGVSNEQFF. V usage is TRBV20-1 and J usage is TRBJ2-1; 10 positions match TRBD2. The V segment lost 4 bases and the J segment 7 bases; nucleotides outside the gene matches: 10. CDR1 and CDR2 from the germline V gene are DFQATT and SNEGSKA (reference sequence). The CDR3 contains 15 residues.

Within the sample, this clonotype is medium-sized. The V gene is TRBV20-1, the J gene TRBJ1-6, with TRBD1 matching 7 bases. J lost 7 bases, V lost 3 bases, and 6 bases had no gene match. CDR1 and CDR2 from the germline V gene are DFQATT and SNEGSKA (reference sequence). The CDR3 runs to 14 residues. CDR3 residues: CSARTGIGNSPLHF. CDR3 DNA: TGCAGTGCTAGGACAGGGATCGGGAATTCACCCCTCCACTTT.

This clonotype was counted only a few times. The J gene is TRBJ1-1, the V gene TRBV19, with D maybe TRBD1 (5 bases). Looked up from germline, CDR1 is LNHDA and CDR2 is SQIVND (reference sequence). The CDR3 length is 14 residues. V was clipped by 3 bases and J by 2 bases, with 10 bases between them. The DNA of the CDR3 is TGTGCCAGTAGTATGGCAGGGCCTAACACTGAAGCTTTCTTT. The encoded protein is CASSMAGPNTEAFF.

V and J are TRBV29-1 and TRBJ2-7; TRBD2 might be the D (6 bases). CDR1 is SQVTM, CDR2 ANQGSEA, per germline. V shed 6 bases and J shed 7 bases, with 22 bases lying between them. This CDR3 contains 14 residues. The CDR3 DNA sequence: TGCAGCGTGTACCTAGCGTCACTTACCCTGGAGCAGTACTTC. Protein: CSVYLASLTLEQYF.

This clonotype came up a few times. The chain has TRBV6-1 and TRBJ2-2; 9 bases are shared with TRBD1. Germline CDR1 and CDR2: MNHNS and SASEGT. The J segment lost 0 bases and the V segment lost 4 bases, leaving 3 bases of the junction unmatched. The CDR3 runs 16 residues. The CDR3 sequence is CASSGTGDANTGELFF. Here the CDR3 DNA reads TGTGCCAGCAGTGGGACAGGGGACGCGAACACCGGGGAGCTGTTTTTT.

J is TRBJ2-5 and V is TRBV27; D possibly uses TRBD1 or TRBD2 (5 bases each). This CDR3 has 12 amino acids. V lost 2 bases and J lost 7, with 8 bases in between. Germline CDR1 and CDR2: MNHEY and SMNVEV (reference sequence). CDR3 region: CASSLGTGTQYF. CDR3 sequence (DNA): TGTGCCAGCAGTTTAGGGACGGGGACCCAGTACTTC.

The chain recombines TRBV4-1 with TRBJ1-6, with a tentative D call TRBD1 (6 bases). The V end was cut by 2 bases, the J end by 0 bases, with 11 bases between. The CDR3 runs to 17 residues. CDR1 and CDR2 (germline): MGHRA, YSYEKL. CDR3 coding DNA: TGCGCCAGCAGCCAACCCACGGACAGCTCCTATAATTCACCCCTCCACTTT. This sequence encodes CASSQPTDSSYNSPLHF.

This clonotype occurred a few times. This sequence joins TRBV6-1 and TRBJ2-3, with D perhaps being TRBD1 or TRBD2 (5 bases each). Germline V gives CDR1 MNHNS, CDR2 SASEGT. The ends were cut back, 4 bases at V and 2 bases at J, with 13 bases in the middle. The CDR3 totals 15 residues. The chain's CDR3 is CASSAYGGSTDTQYF. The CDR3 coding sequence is TGTGCCAGCAGTGCTTATGGGGGTTCCACAGATACGCAGTATTTT.

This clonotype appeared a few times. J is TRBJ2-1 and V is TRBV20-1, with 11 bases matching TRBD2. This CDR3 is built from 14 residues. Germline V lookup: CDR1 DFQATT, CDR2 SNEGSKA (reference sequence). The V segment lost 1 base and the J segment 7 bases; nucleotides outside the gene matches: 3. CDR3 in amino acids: CSARGGTSGNEQFF. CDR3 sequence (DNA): TGCAGTGCTAGAGGAGGGACTAGCGGTAATGAGCAGTTCTTC.

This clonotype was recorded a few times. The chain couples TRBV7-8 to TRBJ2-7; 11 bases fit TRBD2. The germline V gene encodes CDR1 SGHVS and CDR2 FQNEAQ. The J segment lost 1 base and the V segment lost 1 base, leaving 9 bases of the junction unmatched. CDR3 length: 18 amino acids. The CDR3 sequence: CASSLVASGGTASYEQYF. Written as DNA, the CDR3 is TGTGCCAGCAGCTTAGTTGCTAGCGGGGGGACAGCTTCCTACGAGCAGTACTTC.

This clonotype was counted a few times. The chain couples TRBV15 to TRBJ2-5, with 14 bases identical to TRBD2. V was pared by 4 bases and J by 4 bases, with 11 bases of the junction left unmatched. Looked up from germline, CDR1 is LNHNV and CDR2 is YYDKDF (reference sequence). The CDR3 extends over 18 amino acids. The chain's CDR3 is CATSTSLGLAGVGETQYF. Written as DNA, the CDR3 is TGTGCCACCAGCACTAGTTTGGGACTAGCGGGAGTAGGAGAGACCCAGTACTTC.

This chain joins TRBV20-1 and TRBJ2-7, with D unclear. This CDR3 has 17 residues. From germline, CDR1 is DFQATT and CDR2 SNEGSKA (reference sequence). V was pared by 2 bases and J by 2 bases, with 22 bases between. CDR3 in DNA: TGCAGTGCTAGAAAGAGTTACGCACGTACAGTCCCCTACGAGCAGTACTTC. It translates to CSARKSYARTVPYEQYF.